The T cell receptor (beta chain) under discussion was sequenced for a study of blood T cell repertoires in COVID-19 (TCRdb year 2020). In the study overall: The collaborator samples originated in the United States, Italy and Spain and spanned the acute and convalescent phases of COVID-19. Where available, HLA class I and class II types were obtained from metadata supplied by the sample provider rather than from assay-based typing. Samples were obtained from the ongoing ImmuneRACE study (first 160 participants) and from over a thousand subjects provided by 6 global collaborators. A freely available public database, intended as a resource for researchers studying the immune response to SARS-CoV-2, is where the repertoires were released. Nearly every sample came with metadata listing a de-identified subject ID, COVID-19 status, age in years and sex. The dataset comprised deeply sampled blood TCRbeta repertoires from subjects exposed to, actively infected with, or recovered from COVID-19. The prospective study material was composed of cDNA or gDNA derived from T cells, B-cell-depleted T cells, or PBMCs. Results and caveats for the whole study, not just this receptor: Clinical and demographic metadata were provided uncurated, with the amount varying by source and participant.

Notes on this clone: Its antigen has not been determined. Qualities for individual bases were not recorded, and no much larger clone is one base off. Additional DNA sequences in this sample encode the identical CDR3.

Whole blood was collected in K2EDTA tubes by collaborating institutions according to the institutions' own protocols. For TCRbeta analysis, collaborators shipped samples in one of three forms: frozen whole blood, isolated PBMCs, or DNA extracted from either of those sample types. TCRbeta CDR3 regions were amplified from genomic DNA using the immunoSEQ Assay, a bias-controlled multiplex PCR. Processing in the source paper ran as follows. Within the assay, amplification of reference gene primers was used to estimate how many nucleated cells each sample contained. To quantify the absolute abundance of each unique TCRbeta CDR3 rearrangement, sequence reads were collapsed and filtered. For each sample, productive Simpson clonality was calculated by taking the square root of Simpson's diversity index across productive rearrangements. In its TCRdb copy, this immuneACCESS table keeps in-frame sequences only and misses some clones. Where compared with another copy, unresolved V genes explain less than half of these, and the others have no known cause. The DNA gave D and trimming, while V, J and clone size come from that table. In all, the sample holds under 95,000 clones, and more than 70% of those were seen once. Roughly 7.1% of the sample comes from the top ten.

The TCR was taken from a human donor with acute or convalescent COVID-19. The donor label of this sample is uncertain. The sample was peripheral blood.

The CDR3 protein sequence reads: CASSNDRETEAFF. The nucleotide sequence is TGTGCCAGCAGTAACGACAGGGAGACCGAAGCTTTCTTT. The sequence links TRBV6-6 to TRBJ1-1, and TRBD1 matches 7 of the central bases. The CDR3 holds 13 amino acids from the cysteine to the phenylalanine. The kept DNA is CDR3 alone, 39 bases in frame from the first base. V loses 5 bases at its end and J loses 8 bases; junction bases beyond the gene matches: 8. CDR1 and CDR2, per the germline V gene (reference sequence), are MNHNY and SVGAGI.